This passage covers 11 T cell receptor beta chains from one sample sequenced in a study of neurological immune-mediated disorders. TCRdb reanalysed the 5' RACE reads using MiXCR and keeps one entry per CDR3 protein. The data show approximately 46,000 distinct CDR3 sequences, approximately 2.8% seen once. The sample was PBMCs. These receptors all stem from a woman aged 45-60 years with multiple sclerosis.

The table lists this clonotype with many counts. The chain couples TRBV20-1 to TRBJ2-2; D gene uncertain. The germline CDR1 and CDR2 sequences are DFQATT and SNEGSKA (reference sequence). V was cut by 2 bases and J by 2 bases, with 9 bases left in between. This CDR3 is built from 14 residues. CDR3 region: CSARKPANTGELFF. As DNA, the CDR3 is TGCAGTGCTAGAAAACCGGCTAACACCGGGGAGCTGTTTTTT.

This clonotype showed up many times. The rearrangement links TRBV5-1 to TRBJ1-2, with 9 bases matching TRBD1. There are 13 residues in the CDR3. Trimming removed 4 bases from V and 8 bases from J; junction bases left unmatched: 6. The germline V gene has CDR1 SGHRS and CDR2 YFSETQ. The CDR3 loop reads CASSAGQGSGYTF. The CDR3 nucleotides are TGCGCCAGCAGCGCCGGACAGGGGTCGGGCTACACCTTC.

This clonotype was seen at least ten times. The chain has TRBV20-1 and TRBJ1-1; tentative D call: TRBD1 (6 bases). The V end lost 0 bases, the J end lost 3 bases, and 17 bases lay between the germline ends. This CDR3 is 16 amino acids long. CDR1 is DFQATT, CDR2 SNEGSKA, per germline (reference sequence). The CDR3 nucleotides read TGCAGTGCTAGAGAAGGCAGCCGAGAGGGGGACACTGAAGCTTTCTTT. It specifies CSAREGSREGDTEAFF.

This clonotype was seen many times. The chain links TRBV5-5 to TRBJ2-3; tentative D call: TRBD2 (6 bases). Trimming stripped 4 bases from V and 5 bases from J, with 20 bases between. From germline, CDR1 is SGHKS and CDR2 YYEKEE (reference sequence). The CDR3 loop spans 16 amino acids. The CDR3 loop is CASSALSGGGGDTQYF. Written as DNA, the CDR3 is TGTGCCAGCAGCGCCTTATCTGGGGGAGGTGGAGATACGCAGTATTTT.

This clonotype was observed many times. This chain connects TRBV7-2 to TRBJ1-2; 12 bases map to TRBD1. CDR3 length: 15 residues. CDR1 and CDR2 (germline): SGHTA, FQGNSA. With 5 bases clipped from V and 8 bases from J, the junction kept 9 bases outside the gene matches. The CDR3 reads CASSARDRGRGGYTF. Written as DNA, the CDR3 is TGTGCCAGCAGCGCGCGGGACAGGGGGCGGGGAGGCTACACCTTC.

In its sample, this clonotype was seen many times. This chain joins TRBV6-1 and TRBJ2-4; 7 nucleotides match TRBD1. This CDR3 comprises 16 residues. CDR1 MNHNS and CDR2 SASEGT come from the germline V gene. The V and J ends lost 6 bases and 0 bases, in that order; junction bases with no gene match: 8. This CDR3 is CASRKDRERAKNIQYF. DNA of the CDR3: TGTGCCAGCAGAAAAGACAGGGAAAGAGCCAAAAACATTCAGTACTTC.

This clonotype has at least ten counts. The genes are TRBV21-1 and TRBJ2-7; no DNA check was done on the table's D call, TRBD1. TRBV21-1 is flagged as a pseudogene. The CDR3 spans 16 residues. Here the CDR3 DNA reads TGTGCCAGCAGCATCAACAGGGGATGCCTCTCCTACGAGCAGTACGTC. This gives the protein CASSINRGCLSYEQYV.

This clonotype is medium-sized within its sample. The V gene is TRBV5-5, the J gene TRBJ1-5; D gene uncertain. The V gene lost 1 base and the J gene lost 0 bases, with 11 bases spanning the gap. This CDR3 is 16 amino acids long. Germline V gene data show CDR1 as SGHKS and CDR2 as YYEKEE (reference sequence). CDR3 sequence (DNA): TGTGCCAGCAGCTTGCACCGCCTAGATAGCAATCAGCCCCAGCATTTT. It is translated as CASSLHRLDSNQPQHF.

This clonotype occurred many times. The gene calls are TRBV2 and TRBJ1-2, with 10 bases that match TRBD1. Germline trimming cut 6 bases from V and 4 bases from J; bases unmatched to any gene: 11. CDR1 SNHLY and CDR2 FYNNEI come from the germline V gene. The CDR3 contains 16 residues. The CDR3 here is CASRRTGTGDIYGYTF. In DNA, the CDR3 is TGTGCCAGCAGGCGGACAGGGACAGGGGATATCTATGGCTACACCTTC.

The sample holds many counts of this clonotype. The chain uses TRBV5-1 and TRBJ2-1; D might be TRBD2 (7 bases). The CDR3 extends over 15 amino acids. Germline V gives CDR1 SGHRS, CDR2 YFSETQ. V was trimmed by 2 bases and J by 2 bases, leaving 11 bases between them. CDR3 nucleotides: TGCGCCAGCAGCTTAAAGGGGGGGGCCTACAATGAGCAGTTCTTC. The encoded protein is CASSLKGGAYNEQFF.

Ten or more counts support this clonotype. The chain recombines TRBV5-1 with TRBJ1-2; maybe TRBD1 (5 bases). The germline V gene has CDR1 SGHRS and CDR2 YFSETQ. The CDR3 sequence is 13 residues long. Trimming left V 0 bases short and J 8 bases short, with 11 bases between. The CDR3 here is CASSLEGPTGYTF. The CDR3 region has the DNA TGCGCCAGCAGCTTGGAGGGGCCGACGGGCTACACCTTC. The whole variable domain, remainder taken from reference TRBV5-1 and TRBJ1-2, is KAGVTQTPRYLIKTRGQQVTLSCSPISGHRSVSWYQQTPGQGLQFLFEYFSETQRNKGNFPGRFSGRQFSNSRSEMNVSTLELGDSALYLCASSLEGPTGYTFGSGTRLTVV.